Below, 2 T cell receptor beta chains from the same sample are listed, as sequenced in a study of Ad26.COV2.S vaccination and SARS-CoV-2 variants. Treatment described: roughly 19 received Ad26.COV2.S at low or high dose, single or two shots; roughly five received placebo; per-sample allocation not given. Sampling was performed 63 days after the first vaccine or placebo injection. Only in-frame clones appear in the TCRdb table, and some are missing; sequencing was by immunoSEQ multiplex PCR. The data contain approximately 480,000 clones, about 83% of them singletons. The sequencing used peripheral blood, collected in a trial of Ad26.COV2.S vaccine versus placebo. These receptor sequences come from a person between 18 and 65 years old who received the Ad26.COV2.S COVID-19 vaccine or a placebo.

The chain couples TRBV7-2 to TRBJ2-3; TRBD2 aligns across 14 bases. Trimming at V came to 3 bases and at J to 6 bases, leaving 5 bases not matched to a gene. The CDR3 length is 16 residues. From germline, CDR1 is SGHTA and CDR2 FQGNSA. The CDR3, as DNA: TGTGCCAGCAGCTTGACTAGCGGGAGGGCCAGGGATACGCAGTATTTT. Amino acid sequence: CASSLTSGRARDTQYF.

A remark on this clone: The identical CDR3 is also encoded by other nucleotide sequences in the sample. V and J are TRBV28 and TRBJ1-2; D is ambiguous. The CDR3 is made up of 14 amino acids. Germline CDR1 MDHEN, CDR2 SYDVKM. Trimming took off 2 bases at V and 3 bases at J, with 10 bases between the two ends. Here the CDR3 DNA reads TGTGCCAGCAGTTTAAGTCGGCCGGACTATGGCTACACCTTC. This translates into CASSLSRPDYGYTF.